This T cell receptor beta chain is drawn from a study of tumor-infiltrating lymphocytes in primary liver carcinoma. Study information: Tumor stage was T1-T3 N0M0, and tumor size was about 4 to 10 cm across.

Co-extraction of both nucleic acids (RNA and DNA) used 20-30 mg of unsorted bulk tissue. TCR beta cDNA was prepared out of about 530 ng total RNA by means of a constant-region primer. Generation of the TCR beta libraries relied on three nested multiplex PCR rounds using slightly modified ARM-PCR. The opening two PCR rounds, approximately 10 cycles each, paired TRBV1-TRBV30 forward primers with a C-beta reverse primer. TCRdb passed the multiplex PCR reads through MiXCR, listing each CDR3 protein once. The sample lists 70,000 to 95,000 distinct CDR3 sequences, about 70% occurring once. Study-wide results and limits: Only around 7.5-24% of top clones occurred in all five tumor regions.

The CDR3 sequence is 13 residues long. V lost 9 bases and J lost 8; bases outside the gene matches: 9. Per the germline V gene, CDR1 is MNHNS and CDR2 is SASEGT. A remark on this clonotype: Its antigen remains unknown.

The chain employs TRBV6-1 and TRBJ2-4, with 8 bases that match TRBD1. This clonotype was obtained from a man in his forties with primary liver carcinoma and hepatitis B virus infection. The sample taken for sequencing was liver tumor tissue from sampling region 4. Subset given: tumor region T4, right-lateral pole. CDR3 in amino acids: CASIQDRDDIQYF. CDR3 DNA: TGTGCCAGTATCCAGGACAGGGATGACATTCAGTACTTC.